This entry lists 18 T cell receptor beta chains sequenced from one sample in a study of blood T cells in healthy people across ages. A second about 7 to 11 cycle PCR used barcoded and J-beta primers. One entry per CDR3 protein results from TCRdb running MiXCR on the 5' RACE reads. The sample lists over 600,000 distinct CDR3 sequences, more than 55% seen once, with approximately 24% in the top ten. Sequenced sample: blood. These TCRs come from a man aged 35-49 years in good health.

The chain combines TRBV6-2 or TRBV6-3 with TRBJ2-1; D perhaps matches TRBD1 (6 bases). The J call may be in error: the DNA end matches TRBJ2-7 better. Germline V gene lookup returns CDR1 MNHEY and CDR2 SVGEGT. The CDR3 covers 15 residues. The CDR3 DNA sequence: TGTGCCAGTTACCATGGGGGCTACTCCTACAATGAGCAGTACTTC. Translated, it gives CASYHGGYSYNEQYF.

The V and J genes are TRBV7-2 and TRBJ1-6; D is unresolved. Germline-derived CDR1 and CDR2 are SGHTA and FQGNSA. V gave up 1 base and J gave up 6 bases, with 16 bases separating them. CDR3 size: 17 residues. The CDR3 reads CASSLVPFKEPNSPLHF. The CDR3 nucleotides are TGTGCCAGCAGCTTAGTACCTTTTAAAGAACCTAATTCACCCCTCCACTTT.

The table lists this clonotype with a few counts. V gene TRBV3-1 combines with J gene TRBJ2-7, with 7 positions matching TRBD2. V was pared by 1 base and J by 2 bases, with 5 bases of the junction left unmatched. The germline V gene encodes CDR1 LGHDT and CDR2 YNNKEL (reference sequence). The CDR3 runs 15 residues. CDR3 protein: CASSQGAGATYEQYF. The CDR3 coding sequence is TGTGCCAGCAGCCAAGGGGCGGGAGCGACCTACGAGCAGTACTTC.

The chain combines TRBV20-1 with TRBJ2-7; TRBD1 or TRBD2 may be the D gene (5 bases each). The CDR3 is 16 amino acids. Trimming pared 3 bases from V and 5 bases from J, leaving 23 bases between. The germline V gene encodes CDR1 DFQATT and CDR2 SNEGSKA (reference sequence). CDR3 amino acids: CSARSAFRALGDEQYF. CDR3 bases: TGCAGTGCTAGGTCGGCTTTCCGAGCGCTGGGGGACGAGCAGTACTTC.

V is TRBV3-1 and J is TRBJ1-2; tentative D call: TRBD1 (5 bases). This CDR3 comprises 18 residues. CDR1 and CDR2 from the germline V gene are LGHDT and YNNKEL (reference sequence). V was pared by 3 bases and J by 4 bases, with 24 bases between. The CDR3 is CASSHGRQGRGSGYGYTF. As DNA, the CDR3 is TGTGCCAGCAGCCATGGTCGGCAGGGAAGAGGGAGCGGCTATGGCTACACCTTC.

Details on this clonotype: One end of the junction varies from germline; a read error may be responsible. The chain carries TRBV6-2 or TRBV6-3 and TRBJ1-5; D unclear. In germline, CDR1 is MNHEY, CDR2 SVGEGT. The CDR3 length is 14 residues. The CDR3 sequence: CASSYPGYNQPRHF. CDR3 in DNA: TGTGCCAGCAGTTATCCTGGCTACAATCAGCCCCGGCATTTT.

This clonotype was observed a few times. The rearrangement joins TRBV12-3 or TRBV12-4 to TRBJ2-7, with D perhaps matching TRBD2 (5 bases). Trimming took off 5 bases at V and 4 bases at J, with 12 bases between the two ends. The CDR3 is 13 residues long. CDR3 nucleotide sequence: TGTGCCAGCAGTGTAGTATGGACTTACGAGCAGTACTTC. Translating gives CASSVVWTYEQYF.

The chain links TRBV9 to TRBJ2-3; no reliable D call. The CDR3 totals 16 residues. Germline V lookup: CDR1 SGDLS, CDR2 YYNGEE. Trimming stripped 0 bases from V and 0 bases from J, with 11 bases between. CDR3 in DNA: TGTGCCAGCAGCGTAGACCTTATTGGGAGCACAGATACGCAGTATTTT. Translating it yields CASSVDLIGSTDTQYF.

The rearrangement uses TRBV20-1 and TRBJ2-5; no clear D gene. The CDR3 consists of 12 residues. Germline values: CDR1 DFQATT, CDR2 SNEGSKA (reference sequence). V lost 1 base and J 5 bases, leaving 8 bases between the germline ends. CDR3 amino acids: CSARVDTETQYF. CDR3 DNA sequence: TGCAGTGCTAGAGTCGACACGGAGACCCAGTACTTC.

The gene calls are TRBV4-1 and TRBJ2-7; D is uncertain. V was pared by 4 bases and J by 2 bases, with 15 bases between. Per the germline V gene, CDR1 is MGHRA and CDR2 is YSYEKL. The CDR3 consists of 15 residues. CDR3 residues: CASSPGPTAPYEQYF. In DNA form, the CDR3 reads TGCGCCAGCAGCCCTGGGCCGACTGCCCCCTACGAGCAGTACTTC.

The chain recombines TRBV7-2 with TRBJ2-7; 7 bases are a match to TRBD2. CDR1 SGHTA and CDR2 FQGNSA come from the germline V gene. The V segment lost 6 bases and the J segment 10 bases; nucleotides outside the gene matches: 21. The length of the CDR3 is 16 residues. The CDR3 nucleotides read TGTGCCAGCAGGGGGGGGAGGAGGGTCGTTCAAGAGATCCAGTACTTC. Translation gives CASRGGRRVVQEIQYF.

J is TRBJ1-2 and V is TRBV6-1; D possibly corresponds to TRBD1 (6 bases). V lost 2 bases and J 7 bases, leaving 26 bases between the germline ends. CDR3 length: 18 residues. CDR1 and CDR2 (germline): MNHNS, SASEGT. The CDR3 sequence: CASSEIFLSSGTFSGYTF. The DNA for the CDR3 is TGTGCCAGCAGTGAAATCTTTCTAAGTTCGGGGACATTTTCTGGCTACACCTTC.

Only a few counts were recorded for this clonotype. V gene TRBV7-9 combines with J gene TRBJ1-1; 7 bases are shared with TRBD1. This CDR3 spans 15 amino acids. From germline, CDR1 is SEHNR and CDR2 FQNEAQ (reference sequence). V shed 1 base and J 0 bases; nucleotides not matched to a gene: 2. CDR3 residues: CASSLEQGLNTEAFF. The CDR3 DNA reads as TGTGCCAGCAGCTTAGAACAGGGGTTGAACACTGAAGCTTTCTTT.

This clonotype has more than one count but fewer than ten. The chain has TRBV15 and TRBJ1-2; a weak D match, TRBD1 (5 bases). Germline loops: CDR1 LNHNV, CDR2 YYDKDF (reference sequence). Trimming pared 0 bases from V and 3 bases from J, leaving 14 bases between. The CDR3 is made up of 16 amino acids. For the CDR3, the DNA is TGTGCCACCAGCAGAGATAGGGGACCGCCCGACTATGGCTACACCTTC. Amino acids: CATSRDRGPPDYGYTF.

This chain joins TRBV2 and TRBJ1-2; no definite D call. V was clipped by 6 bases and J by 4 bases, with 12 bases between them. CDR3 length equals 13 residues. In germline, CDR1 is SNHLY, CDR2 FYNNEI. The CDR3 DNA sequence: TGTGCCAGCAGGGACTCGGGCGGCTATGGCTACACCTTC. Residues: CASRDSGGYGYTF.

The chain combines TRBV28 with TRBJ2-7; maybe TRBD2 (6 bases). There are 15 residues in the CDR3. V lost 2 bases, J lost 1 base, and 12 bases lay in between. CDR1 MDHEN and CDR2 SYDVKM come from the germline V gene. The CDR3 bases are TGTGCCAGCAGTTTAGTTGGGGACTCTTCCTACGAGCAGTACTTC. Residues: CASSLVGDSSYEQYF.

This chain links TRBV5-1 with TRBJ2-1; 11 nucleotides line up with TRBD1. The germline CDR1 and CDR2 sequences are SGHRS and YFSETQ. The CDR3 totals 14 residues. Trimming cost V 4 bases and J 7 bases; bases outside gene matches: 4. The DNA for the CDR3 is TGCGCCAGCAGCGGGACAGGGGGAGTAAATGAGCAGTTCTTC. Translation gives CASSGTGGVNEQFF.

CDR3 nucleotides: TGCAGTGCTCCCGATCGGGGGACAGGGACTGAAAAACTGTTTTTT. Translated, it gives CSAPDRGTGTEKLFF. The chain joins TRBV20-1 to TRBJ1-4, with 9 bases that match TRBD1. Per germline, CDR1 DFQATT and CDR2 SNEGSKA (reference sequence). The CDR3 runs 15 residues. After removal of 5 bases from V and 7 bases from J, the junction contained 11 bases not matched to a gene.